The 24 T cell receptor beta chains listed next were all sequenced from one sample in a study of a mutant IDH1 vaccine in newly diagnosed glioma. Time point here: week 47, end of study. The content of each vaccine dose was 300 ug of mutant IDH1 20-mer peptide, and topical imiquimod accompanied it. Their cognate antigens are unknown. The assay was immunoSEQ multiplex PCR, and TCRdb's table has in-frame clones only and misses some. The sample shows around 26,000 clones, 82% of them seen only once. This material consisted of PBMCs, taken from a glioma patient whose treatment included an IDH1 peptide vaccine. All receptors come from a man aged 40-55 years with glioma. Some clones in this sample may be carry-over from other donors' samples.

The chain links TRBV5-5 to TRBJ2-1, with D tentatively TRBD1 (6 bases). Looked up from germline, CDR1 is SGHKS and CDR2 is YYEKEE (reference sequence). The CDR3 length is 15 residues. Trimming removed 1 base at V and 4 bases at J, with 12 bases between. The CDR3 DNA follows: TGTGCCAGCAGCTTGATCAGGGGTCGGTACAATGAGCAGTTCTTC. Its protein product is CASSLIRGRYNEQFF.

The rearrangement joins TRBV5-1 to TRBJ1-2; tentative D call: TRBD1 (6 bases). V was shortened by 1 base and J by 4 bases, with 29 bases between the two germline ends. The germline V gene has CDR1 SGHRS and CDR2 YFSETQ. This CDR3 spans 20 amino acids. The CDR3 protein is CASSLRGGSATSQRGYGYTF. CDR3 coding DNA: TGCGCCAGCAGCTTGAGGGGGGGTTCCGCGACATCTCAAAGGGGCTATGGCTACACCTTC.

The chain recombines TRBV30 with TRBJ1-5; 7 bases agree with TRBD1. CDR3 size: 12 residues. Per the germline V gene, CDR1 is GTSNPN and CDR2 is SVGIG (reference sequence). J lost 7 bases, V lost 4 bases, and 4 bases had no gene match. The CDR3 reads CAWNDRDQPQHF. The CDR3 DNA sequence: TGTGCCTGGAATGACAGGGACCAGCCCCAGCATTTT.

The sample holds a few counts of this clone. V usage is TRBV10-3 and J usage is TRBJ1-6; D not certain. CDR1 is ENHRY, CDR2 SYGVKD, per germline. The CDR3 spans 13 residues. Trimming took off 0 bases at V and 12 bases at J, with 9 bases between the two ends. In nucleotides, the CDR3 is TGTGCCATCAGTGAGTCCCAGGTAGGACCCCTCCACTTT. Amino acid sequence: CAISESQVGPLHF.

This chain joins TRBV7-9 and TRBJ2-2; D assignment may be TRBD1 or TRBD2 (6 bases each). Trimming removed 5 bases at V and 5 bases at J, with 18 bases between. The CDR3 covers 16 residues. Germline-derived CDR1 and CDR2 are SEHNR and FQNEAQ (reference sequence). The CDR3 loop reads CASSGEEQGPTGELFF. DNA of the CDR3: TGTGCCAGCAGCGGGGAGGAGCAGGGGCCTACCGGGGAGCTGTTTTTT.

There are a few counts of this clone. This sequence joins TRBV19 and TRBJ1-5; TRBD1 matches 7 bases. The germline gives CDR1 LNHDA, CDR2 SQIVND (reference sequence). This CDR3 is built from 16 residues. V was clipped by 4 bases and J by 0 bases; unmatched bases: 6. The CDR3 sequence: CASSTGQLYSNQPQHF. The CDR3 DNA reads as TGTGCCAGTAGTACGGGACAGCTCTATAGCAATCAGCCCCAGCATTTT.

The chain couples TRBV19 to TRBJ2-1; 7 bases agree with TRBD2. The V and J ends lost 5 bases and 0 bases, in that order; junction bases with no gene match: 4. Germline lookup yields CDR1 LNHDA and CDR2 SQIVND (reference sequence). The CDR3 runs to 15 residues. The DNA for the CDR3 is TGTGCCAGTAGTGAGGCGGGGGTCTCCTACAATGAGCAGTTCTTC. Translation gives CASSEAGVSYNEQFF.

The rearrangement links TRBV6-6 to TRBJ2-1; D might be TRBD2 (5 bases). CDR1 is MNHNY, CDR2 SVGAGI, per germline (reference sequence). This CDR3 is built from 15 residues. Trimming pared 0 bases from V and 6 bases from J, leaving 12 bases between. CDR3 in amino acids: CASSYSGSRANEQFF. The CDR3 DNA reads TGTGCCAGCAGTTACTCGGGGTCGAGGGCCAATGAGCAGTTCTTC.

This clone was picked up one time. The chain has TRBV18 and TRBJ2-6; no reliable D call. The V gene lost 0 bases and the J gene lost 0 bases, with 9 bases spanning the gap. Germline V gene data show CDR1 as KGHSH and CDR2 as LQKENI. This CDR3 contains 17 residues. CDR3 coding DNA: TGTGCCAGCTCACCACCGAGAGGCCTCTCTGGGGCCAACGTCCTGACTTTC. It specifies CASSPPRGLSGANVLTF.

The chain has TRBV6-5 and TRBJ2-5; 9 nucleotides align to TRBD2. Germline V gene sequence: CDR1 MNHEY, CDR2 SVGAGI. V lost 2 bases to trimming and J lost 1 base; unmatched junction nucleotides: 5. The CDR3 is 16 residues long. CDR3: CASSYLSGGSQETQYF. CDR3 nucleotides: TGTGCCAGCAGTTACCTAAGCGGGGGGTCCCAAGAGACCCAGTACTTC.

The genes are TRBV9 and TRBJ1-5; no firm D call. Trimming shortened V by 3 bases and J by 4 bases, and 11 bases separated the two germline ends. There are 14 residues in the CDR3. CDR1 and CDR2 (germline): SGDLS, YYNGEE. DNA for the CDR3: TGTGCCAGCAGCGCGGAATTGGGAAATCAGCCCCAGCATTTT. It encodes CASSAELGNQPQHF.

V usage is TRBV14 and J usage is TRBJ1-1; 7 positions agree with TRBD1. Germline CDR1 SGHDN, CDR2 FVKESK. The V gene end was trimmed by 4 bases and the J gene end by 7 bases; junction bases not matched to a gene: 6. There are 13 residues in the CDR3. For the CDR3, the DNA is TGTGCCAGCAGCCCGACAGGGCGACTTGAAGCTTTCTTT. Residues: CASSPTGRLEAFF. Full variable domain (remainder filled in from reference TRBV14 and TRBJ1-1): EAGVTQFPSHSVIEKGQTVTLRCDPISGHDNLYWYRRVMGKEIKFLLHFVKESKQDESGMPNNRFLAERTGGTYSTLKVQPAELEDSGVYFCASSPTGRLEAFFGQGTRLTVV.

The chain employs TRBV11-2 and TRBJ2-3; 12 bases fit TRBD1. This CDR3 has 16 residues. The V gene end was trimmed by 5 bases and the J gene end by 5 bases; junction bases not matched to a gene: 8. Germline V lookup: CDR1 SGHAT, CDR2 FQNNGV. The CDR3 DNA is TGTGCCAGCAGCGCCTCCGGGACAGGGGGCGTAGATACGCAGTATTTT. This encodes CASSASGTGGVDTQYF.

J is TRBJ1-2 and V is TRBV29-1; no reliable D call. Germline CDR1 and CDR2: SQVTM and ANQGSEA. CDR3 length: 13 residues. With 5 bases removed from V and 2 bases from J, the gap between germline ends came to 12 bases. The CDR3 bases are TGCAGCGTTTCGGAAGGTTTGAACTATGGCTACACCTTC. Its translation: CSVSEGLNYGYTF.

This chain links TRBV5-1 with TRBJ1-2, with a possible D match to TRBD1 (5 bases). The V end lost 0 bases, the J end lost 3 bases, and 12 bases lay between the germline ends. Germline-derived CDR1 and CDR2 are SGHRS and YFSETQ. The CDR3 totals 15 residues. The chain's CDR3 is CASSLDQGGDYGYTF. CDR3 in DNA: TGCGCCAGCAGCTTGGATCAGGGAGGCGACTATGGCTACACCTTC.

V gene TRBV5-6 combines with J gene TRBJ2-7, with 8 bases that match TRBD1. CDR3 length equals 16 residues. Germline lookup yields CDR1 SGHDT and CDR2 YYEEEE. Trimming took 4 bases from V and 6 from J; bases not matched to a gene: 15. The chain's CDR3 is CASSPTARGHFGEQYF. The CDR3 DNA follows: TGTGCCAGCAGCCCGACGGCCAGGGGGCATTTTGGCGAGCAGTACTTC.

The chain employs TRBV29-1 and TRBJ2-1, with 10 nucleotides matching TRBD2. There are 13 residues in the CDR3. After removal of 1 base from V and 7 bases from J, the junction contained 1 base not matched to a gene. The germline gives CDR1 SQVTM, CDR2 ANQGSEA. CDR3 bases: TGCAGCGTTGAAGCTAGCGGGAGTAATGAGCAGTTCTTC. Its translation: CSVEASGSNEQFF.

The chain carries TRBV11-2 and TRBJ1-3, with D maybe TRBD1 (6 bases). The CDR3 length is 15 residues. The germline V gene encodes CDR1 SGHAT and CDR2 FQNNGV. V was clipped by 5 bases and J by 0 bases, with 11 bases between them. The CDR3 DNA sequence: TGTGCCAGCAGCCAAGGGACAAGCTCTGGAAACACCATATATTTT. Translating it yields CASSQGTSSGNTIYF.

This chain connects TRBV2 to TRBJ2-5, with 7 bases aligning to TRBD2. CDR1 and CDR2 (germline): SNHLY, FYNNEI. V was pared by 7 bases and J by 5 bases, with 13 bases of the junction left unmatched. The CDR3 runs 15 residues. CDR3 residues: CASKPSGTRRETQYF. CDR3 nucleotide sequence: TGTGCCAGCAAACCGAGCGGGACTCGGCGGGAGACCCAGTACTTC.

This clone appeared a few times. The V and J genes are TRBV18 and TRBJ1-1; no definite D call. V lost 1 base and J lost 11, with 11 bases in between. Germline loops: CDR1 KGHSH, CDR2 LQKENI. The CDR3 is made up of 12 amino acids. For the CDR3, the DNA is TGTGCCAGCTCACCACAGCACATGAGGGCTTTCTTT. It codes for CASSPQHMRAFF.

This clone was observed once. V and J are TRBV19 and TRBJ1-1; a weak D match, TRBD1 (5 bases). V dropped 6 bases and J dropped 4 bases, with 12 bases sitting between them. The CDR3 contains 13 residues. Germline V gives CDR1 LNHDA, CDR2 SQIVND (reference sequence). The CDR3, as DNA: TGTGCCAGTAGCAACCCAGGGAGCACTGAAGCTTTCTTT. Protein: CASSNPGSTEAFF. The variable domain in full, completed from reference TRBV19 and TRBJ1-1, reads DGGITQSPKYLFRKEGQNVTLSCEQNLNHDAMYWYRQDPGQGLRLIYYSQIVNDFQKGDIAEGYSVSREKKESFPLTVTSAQKNPTAFYLCASSNPGSTEAFFGQGTRLTVV.

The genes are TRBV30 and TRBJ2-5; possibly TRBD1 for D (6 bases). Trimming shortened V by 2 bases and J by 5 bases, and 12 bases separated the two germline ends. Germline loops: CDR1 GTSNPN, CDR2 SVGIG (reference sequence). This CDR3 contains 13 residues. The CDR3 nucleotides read TGTGCCTGGAGTTCACGGACAGCGGAGACCCAGTACTTC. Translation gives CAWSSRTAETQYF.

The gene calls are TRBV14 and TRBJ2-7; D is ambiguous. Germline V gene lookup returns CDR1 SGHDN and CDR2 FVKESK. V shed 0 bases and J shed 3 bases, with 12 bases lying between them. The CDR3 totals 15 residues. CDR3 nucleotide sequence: TGTGCCAGCAGCCAAGAGCGCCTGGCGAGCTACGAGCAGTACTTC. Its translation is CASSQERLASYEQYF. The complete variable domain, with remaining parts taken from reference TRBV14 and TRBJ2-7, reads EAGVTQFPSHSVIEKGQTVTLRCDPISGHDNLYWYRRVMGKEIKFLLHFVKESKQDESGMPNNRFLAERTGGTYSTLKVQPAELEDSGVYFCASSQERLASYEQYFGPGTRLTVT.

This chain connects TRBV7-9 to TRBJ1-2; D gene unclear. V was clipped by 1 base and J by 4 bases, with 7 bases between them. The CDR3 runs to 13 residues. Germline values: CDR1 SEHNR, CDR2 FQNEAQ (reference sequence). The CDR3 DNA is TGTGCCAGCAGCTTAGAAGTTTTCTATGGCTACACCTTC. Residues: CASSLEVFYGYTF.